Described below is a single TCR beta chain sequence and its context. Its antigen remains unknown. The data are from a study of persistence of HIV-infected CD4 T cells. The study's findings and limits: Degenerate expanded CDR3beta sequences were enriched among CMV- and Gag-responding cells. CMV- and Gag-responding cells had lower TCRbeta richness than CD3/CD28-responding cells.

The libraries were made with immunoSEQ version 4 in survey mode. Data came from immunoSEQ multiplex PCR; TCRdb stores just in-frame clones and leaves some out. Seen here are under 20,000 clones, 55% to 65% observed once, and the top ten hold around 1.8%. Overlapping HIV-1 Gag 15-mer peptides at approximately 0.96 ug per peptide per mL were used. Responding CD4+ T cells were sorted by upregulation of both CD40 ligand and CD69. CDR1 is MNHNS and CDR2 is SASEGT in the germline V gene. There are 16 residues in the CDR3. The V and J ends lost 2 bases and 0 bases, in that order; junction bases with no gene match: 6.

The V gene is TRBV6-1, the J gene TRBJ2-7; 8 bases match TRBD1. The source of this sequence is an adult woman with HIV who was CMV-seropositive. Sequences were derived from CD4+ T cells sorted from PBMCs after 18-hour stimulation, sampled from a patient who received antiretroviral therapy. The CDR3 DNA reads as TGTGCCAGCAGTGAATTCCGGACAGGGTTCTCCTACGAGCAGTACGTC. This codes for CASSEFRTGFSYEQYV.